This T cell receptor (beta chain) was profiled in a study of lymphopenia after photon versus proton radiotherapy. Data came from immunoSEQ multiplex PCR; TCRdb stores just in-frame clones and leaves some out. The sample yields around 63,000 clones, about 90% seen once. As regards this clone: Its antigen is still unknown.

Study-wide findings and caveats: Post-nadir diversity loss with photons came from oligoclonal expansion, particularly CD8+ Temra cells. Authors raise, but do not show, better survival with proton therapy.

Sequences were derived from peripheral blood, sampled from a patient treated with proton-based radiotherapy. This TCR came from a man at least 80 years old with esophageal cancer.

The CDR3 reads CASSGVRKGLTTGWLGGYTF. The CDR3 nucleotides read TGTGCCAGCAGTGGCGTTAGGAAGGGCTTAACGACAGGGTGGTTGGGAGGCTACACCTTC. J is TRBJ1-2 and V is TRBV6-1, with 7 bases that match TRBD1. Germline assignment: CDR1 MNHNS and CDR2 SASEGT. This CDR3 region has 20 residues. The V gene end was trimmed by 4 bases and the J gene end by 8 bases; junction bases not matched to a gene: 28.